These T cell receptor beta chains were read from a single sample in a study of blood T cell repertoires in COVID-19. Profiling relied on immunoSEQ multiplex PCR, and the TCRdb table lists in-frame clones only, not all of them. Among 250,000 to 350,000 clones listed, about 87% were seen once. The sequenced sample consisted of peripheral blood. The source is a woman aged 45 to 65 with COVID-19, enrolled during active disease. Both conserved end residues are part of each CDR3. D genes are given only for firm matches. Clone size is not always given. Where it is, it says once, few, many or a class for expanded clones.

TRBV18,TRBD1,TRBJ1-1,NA,CASSSQGAQSRRNTEAFF,TGTGCCAGCTCGTCCCAGGGGGCGCAATCACGGAGGAACACTGAAGCTTTCTTT
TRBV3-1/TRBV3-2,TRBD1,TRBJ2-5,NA,CASSLYYRGRETQYF,TGTGCCAGCAGCCTCTACTACAGGGGGAGGGAGACCCAGTACTTC
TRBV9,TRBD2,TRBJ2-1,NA,CASSVAGRASGNEQFF,TGTGCCAGCAGCGTAGCCGGGAGGGCCTCTGGCAATGAGCAGTTCTTC
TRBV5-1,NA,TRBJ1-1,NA,CASSRAVRRDTEAFF,TGCGCCAGCTCGAGGGCGGTCCGGCGAGACACTGAAGCTTTCTTT
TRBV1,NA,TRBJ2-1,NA,CTTPTGGSNEQFF,TGCACCACCCCGACAGGGGGTTCCAATGAGCAGTTCTTC
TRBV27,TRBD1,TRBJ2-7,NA,CASSSGQDTYEQYF,TGTGCCAGCAGCTCGGGACAGGACACCTACGAGCAGTACTTC
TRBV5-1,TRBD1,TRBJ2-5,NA,CASSARTGTGGSETQYF,TGCGCCAGCAGCGCTCGAACCGGGACAGGGGGCTCGGAGACCCAGTACTTC
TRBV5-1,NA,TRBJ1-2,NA,CASSFGTTMNRVGDYGYTF,TGCGCCAGCAGCTTTGGAACGACAATGAACAGGGTTGGTGACTATGGCTACACCTTC
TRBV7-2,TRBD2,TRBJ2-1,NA,CASSPGTTYNEQFF,TGTGCCAGCAGCCCAGGGACTACATACAATGAGCAGTTCTTC
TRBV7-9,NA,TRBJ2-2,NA,CASSHQIRLSEDTGELFF,TGTGCCAGCAGCCACCAGATTCGTCTATCCGAGGACACCGGGGAGCTGTTTTTT
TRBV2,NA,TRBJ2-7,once,CAGAGGGRYEQYF,TGTGCCGGGGCCGGGGGAGGCCGATACGAGCAGTACTTC
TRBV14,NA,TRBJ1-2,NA,CASSQGQTGYTF,TGTGCCAGCAGCCAAGGACAGACTGGCTACACCTTC
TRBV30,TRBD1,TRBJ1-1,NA,CAYNDYIRDNSIVGTGREAFF,TGTGCCTACAACGACTACATCCGGGACAATAGCATTGTGGGGACAGGGAGGGAAGCTTTCTTT
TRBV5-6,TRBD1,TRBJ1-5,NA,CASSLSQGVRPQHF,TGTGCCAGCAGCTTGAGCCAGGGGGTGAGGCCCCAGCATTTT
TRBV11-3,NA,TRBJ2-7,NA,CASSFDNYEQYF,TGTGCCAGCAGCTTCGACAACTACGAGCAGTACTTC
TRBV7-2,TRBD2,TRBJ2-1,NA,CASRPTSGTYNEQFF,TGTGCCAGCAGGCCAACTAGCGGAACCTACAATGAGCAGTTCTTC
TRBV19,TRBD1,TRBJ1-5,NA,CASSPIGQGVQPQHF,TGTGCCAGTAGCCCCATTGGTCAGGGGGTTCAGCCCCAGCATTTT
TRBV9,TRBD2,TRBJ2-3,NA,CASSSLAGRTDTQYF,TGTGCCAGCAGCTCCCTAGCGGGAAGAACAGATACGCAGTATTTT
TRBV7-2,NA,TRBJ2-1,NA,CASSFQGSYNEQFF,TGTGCCAGCAGCTTTCAGGGCTCCTACAATGAGCAGTTCTTC
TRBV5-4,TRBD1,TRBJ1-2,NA,CASSLGGPGQSKFYGYTF,TGTGCCAGCAGCTTGGGGGGTCCGGGACAGTCCAAATTCTATGGCTACACCTTC
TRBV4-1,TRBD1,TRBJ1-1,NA,CASSQVVGQGQNTEAFF,TGCGCCAGCAGCCAAGTAGTAGGACAGGGACAGAACACTGAAGCTTTCTTT
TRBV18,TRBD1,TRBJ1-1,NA,CASSRQGDTEAFF,TGTGCCAGCTCACGACAGGGCGACACTGAAGCTTTCTTT
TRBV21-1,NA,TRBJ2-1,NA,CASSKEGTSADEQFF,TGTGCCAGCAGCAAAGAGGGGACTAGTGCTGATGAGCAGTTCTTC
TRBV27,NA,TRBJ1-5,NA,CASRSRPGNQPQHF,TGTGCCAGCAGGTCTCGACCGGGAAACCAGCCCCAGCATTTT
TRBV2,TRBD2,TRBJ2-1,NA,CASSERGRLDEQFF,TGTGCCAGCAGTGAACGCGGGAGATTAGATGAGCAGTTCTTC
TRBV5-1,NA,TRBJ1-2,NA,CASSSELLNYGYTF,TGCGCCAGCTCCTCCGAGTTGCTAAACTATGGCTACACCTTC
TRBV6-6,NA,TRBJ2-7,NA,CASNKQGAGSYEQYF,TGTGCCAGCAATAAACAGGGTGCAGGCTCCTACGAGCAGTACTTC
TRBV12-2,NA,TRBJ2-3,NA,CASRLLPGTGSPWSTDTQYF,TGTGCAAGTCGCTTACTGCCTGGGACAGGGTCCCCATGGAGCACAGATACGCAGTATTTT
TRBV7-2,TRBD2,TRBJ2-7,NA,CASRPRLAGLHEQYF,TGTGCCAGCAGACCTAGACTAGCGGGACTCCACGAGCAGTACTTC
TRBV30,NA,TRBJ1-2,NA,CAWTRRGGRVDGYTF,TGTGCCTGGACCCGTCGAGGGGGGAGGGTCGATGGCTACACCTTC
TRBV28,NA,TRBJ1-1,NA,CASSPGGGTTEAFF,TGTGCCAGCAGTCCTGGGGGGGGTACCACTGAAGCTTTCTTT
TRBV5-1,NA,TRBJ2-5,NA,CASSLKSGVQETQYF,TGCGCCAGCAGCTTGAAGTCGGGGGTCCAAGAGACCCAGTACTTC
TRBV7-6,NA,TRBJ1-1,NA,CASSPLGRTEAFF,TGTGCCAGCAGCCCCTTGGGGCGGACTGAAGCTTTCTTT
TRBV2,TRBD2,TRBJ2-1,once,CASGAAPQGLVNNEQFF,TGTGCCAGTGGAGCCGCCCCCCAGGGACTAGTAAACAATGAGCAGTTCTTC
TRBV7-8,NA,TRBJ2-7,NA,CASRPRGKPGEQYF,TGTGCCAGCAGACCACGGGGGAAGCCCGGCGAGCAGTACTTC
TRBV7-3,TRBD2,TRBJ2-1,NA,CASSPQAGGKVQFF,TGTGCCAGCAGCCCACAAGCGGGAGGTAAGGTGCAGTTCTTC
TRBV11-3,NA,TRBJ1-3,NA,CASSPGGVENTIYF,TGTGCCAGCAGCCCCGGCGGGGTTGAAAACACCATATATTTT
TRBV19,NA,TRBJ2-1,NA,CASSSQGNEQFF,TGTGCCAGTAGTAGTCAGGGTAATGAGCAGTTCTTC
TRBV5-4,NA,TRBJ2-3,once,CASSLAFTVSTDTQYF,TGTGCCAGCAGCTTGGCATTTACGGTTAGCACAGATACGCAGTATTTT
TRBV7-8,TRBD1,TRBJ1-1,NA,CASSLAGQGEAFF,TGTGCCAGCAGCTTGGCTGGACAGGGTGAAGCTTTCTTT
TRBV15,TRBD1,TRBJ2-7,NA,CATSRAGTGGRYEQYF,TGTGCCACCAGCAGAGCGGGGACAGGGGGCAGGTACGAGCAGTACTTC
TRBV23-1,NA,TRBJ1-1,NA,CASSQPLKGDTEAFF,TGCGCCAGCAGTCAACCTCTTAAAGGAGACACTGAAGCTTTCTTT
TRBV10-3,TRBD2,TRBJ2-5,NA,CAISESRGETQYF,TGTGCCATCAGTGAGTCGCGGGGGGAGACCCAGTACTTC
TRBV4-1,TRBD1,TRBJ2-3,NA,CASSHQGADTQYF,TGCGCCAGCAGCCATCAGGGGGCAGATACGCAGTATTTT
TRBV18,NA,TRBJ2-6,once,CASSPPYEGAISGANVLTF,TGTGCCAGCTCACCACCGTATGAGGGAGCTATCTCTGGGGCCAACGTCCTGACTTTC
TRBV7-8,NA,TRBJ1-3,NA,CASSSGDFSGNTIYF,TGTGCCAGCAGTTCCGGGGATTTCTCTGGAAACACCATATATTTT